This passage covers 7 T cell receptor beta chains from one sample sequenced in a study of T cell responses to AZD1222 COVID-19 vaccine. Generated by immunoSEQ multiplex PCR, the TCRdb table keeps only in-frame clones and is missing some. The sample has 60,000 to 75,000 clones, roughly 88% seen once. Sequenced here: peripheral blood, sampled on day 0 of AZD1222 vaccination. Receptor source: an adult in good health.

The table lists this clone with a count of one. The chain is built from TRBV27 and TRBJ2-2, with unresolved D. This CDR3 is built from 13 residues. Germline CDR1 is MNHEY and CDR2 is SMNVEV (reference sequence). V gave up 0 bases and J gave up 6 bases, with 5 bases separating them. As DNA, the CDR3 is TGTGCCAGCAGTTTATCAGGGCCCGGGGAGCTGTTTTTT. The encoded protein is CASSLSGPGELFF.

This clone was found a few times. The chain carries TRBV19 and TRBJ1-6; D is possibly TRBD1 (5 bases). Germline CDR1 reads LNHDA; CDR2 reads SQIVND (reference sequence). The CDR3 length is 12 residues. Trimming took 6 bases from V and 8 from J, leaving 8 bases between them. The CDR3 DNA sequence: TGTGCCAGTAGCCCCAGGGATTCACCCCTCCACTTT. This encodes CASSPRDSPLHF.

The CDR3 DNA reads TGTGCCAGCAGTCTCCACCAGGCTCTAGCCAAAAACATTCAGTACTTC. Amino acid sequence: CASSLHQALAKNIQYF. This chain connects TRBV6-2 or TRBV6-3 to TRBJ2-4; D is unresolved. The germline CDR1 and CDR2 sequences are MNHEY and SVGEGT. This CDR3 has 16 residues. Trimming removed 5 bases from V and 0 bases from J, with 14 bases in between.

The CDR3 loop reads CASSSLTDTQYF. The CDR3 region has the DNA TGTGCCAGCAGCTCCCTTACAGATACGCAGTATTTT. This chain links TRBV7-9 with TRBJ2-3, with D unclear. Per the germline V gene, CDR1 is SEHNR and CDR2 is FQNEAQ (reference sequence). V was clipped by 4 bases and J by 3 bases, with 5 bases between them. This CDR3 is built from 12 residues.

In DNA form, the CDR3 reads TGTGCCACCAGCAGCATGGCCGGGGGCAGTAGGGGAAACACCATATATTTT. Its translation: CATSSMAGGSRGNTIYF. The rearrangement links TRBV15 to TRBJ1-3, with a weak D call TRBD1 (6 bases). Germline V gives CDR1 LNHNV, CDR2 YYDKDF (reference sequence). The CDR3 totals 17 residues. V lost 3 bases, J lost 4 bases, and 19 bases lay in between.

This chain joins TRBV12-3 or TRBV12-4 and TRBJ1-2; D unresolved. The CDR3 covers 12 residues. Trimming stripped 3 bases from V and 8 bases from J, with 10 bases between. CDR3 nucleotide sequence: TGTGCCAGCAGTTTTTCCGTCGGGGGCTACACCTTC. It codes for CASSFSVGGYTF.

This chain uses TRBV11-2 with TRBJ1-2; D is unclear. The CDR3 totals 13 residues. CDR1 is SGHAT and CDR2 is FQNNGV in the germline V gene. The V end was cut by 7 bases, the J end by 2 bases, with 11 bases between. CDR3 DNA sequence: TGTGCCAGCACCCAGCAGGCCAACTATGGCTACACCTTC. Protein product: CASTQQANYGYTF.